Each of the 8 T cell receptor beta chains below was sequenced from the same sample in a study of blood T cell repertoires in COVID-19. The assay was immunoSEQ multiplex PCR, and TCRdb's table has in-frame clones only and misses some. Among 150,000 to 200,000 clones, about 88% were seen once, and the ten largest hold under 2%. The sample taken for sequencing was peripheral blood. The receptors come from a young man who had recovered from COVID-19.

The J gene is TRBJ1-6, the V gene TRBV4-1; D is undetermined. The CDR3 sequence is 13 residues long. The germline CDR1 and CDR2 sequences are MGHRA and YSYEKL. Trimming removed 4 bases from V and 14 bases from J, with 15 bases in between. Here the CDR3 DNA reads TGCGCCAGCAGCCCCCACGGCATGACATCCCTCCACTTT. It encodes CASSPHGMTSLHF.

In DNA, the CDR3 is TGTGCCAGCAGTTTAGCGGGGGCTCCCTATGGCTACACCTTC. Amino acid sequence: CASSLAGAPYGYTF. This chain connects TRBV28 to TRBJ1-2, with a tentative D call TRBD1 (6 bases). CDR1 MDHEN and CDR2 SYDVKM come from the germline V gene. Trimming cost V 2 bases and J 4 bases, with 11 bases left between them. The CDR3 consists of 14 residues.

This chain links TRBV3-1 (or the pseudogene TRBV3-2) with TRBJ2-7, with D tentatively TRBD2 (6 bases). Germline V gene data show CDR1 as LGHDT and CDR2 as YNNKEL (reference sequence). The V end lost 1 base, the J end lost 6 bases, and 13 bases lay between the germline ends. The CDR3 runs to 14 residues. The CDR3 here is CASSQAGGAGEQYF. The CDR3 region has the DNA TGTGCCAGCAGCCAAGCAGGCGGGGCTGGCGAGCAGTACTTC.

This clone was seen once. The chain uses TRBV19 and TRBJ2-2; the D gene is possibly TRBD1 (6 bases). Germline V gene sequence: CDR1 LNHDA, CDR2 SQIVND (reference sequence). Trimming stripped 8 bases from V and 4 bases from J, with 17 bases between. The CDR3 has 15 amino acids. The CDR3 loop is CASPISRGSTGELFF. The CDR3 nucleotides are TGTGCCAGTCCTATTTCGAGGGGGAGCACCGGGGAGCTGTTTTTT.

The chain carries TRBV7-2 and TRBJ2-3; 7 positions agree with TRBD1. CDR1 is SGHTA, CDR2 FQGNSA, per germline. The CDR3 spans 13 residues. V dropped 5 bases and J dropped 2; count of bases not matched to a gene: 1. CDR3: CASSQGVTDTQYF. CDR3 DNA sequence: TGTGCCAGCAGCCAGGGGGTCACAGATACGCAGTATTTT. The variable domain in full, completed from reference TRBV7-2 and TRBJ2-3, reads GAGVSQSPSNKVTEKGKDVELRCDPISGHTALYWYRQSLGQGLEFLIYFQGNSAPDKSGLPSDRFSAERTGGSVSTLTIQRTQQEDSAVYLCASSQGVTDTQYFGPGTRLTVL.

The chain recombines TRBV7-9 with TRBJ2-7, with D tentatively TRBD2 (5 bases). The CDR3 is made up of 13 amino acids. The ends were cut back, 5 bases at V and 3 bases at J, with 11 bases in the middle. The germline CDR1 and CDR2 sequences are SEHNR and FQNEAQ (reference sequence). This CDR3 reads CASSLYRDYEQYF. DNA for the CDR3: TGTGCCAGCAGCCTATACCGGGACTACGAGCAGTACTTC.

The chain has TRBV18 and TRBJ2-7; 12 positions agree with TRBD2. Germline V gene data show CDR1 as KGHSH and CDR2 as LQKENI. The CDR3 contains 15 residues. J lost 6 bases, V lost 2 bases, and 5 bases had no gene match. The CDR3 loop is CASSPGLAGTSEQYF. In DNA form, the CDR3 reads TGTGCCAGCTCACCAGGACTAGCGGGAACCTCCGAGCAGTACTTC.

This clone was observed a few times. The chain joins TRBV28 to TRBJ2-7; no reliable D call. The CDR3 extends over 15 amino acids. Germline V lookup: CDR1 MDHEN, CDR2 SYDVKM. Trimming removed 4 bases from V and 3 bases from J, with 16 bases in between. CDR3 nucleotide sequence: TGTGCCAGCAGTTCACTCCTTAGCCTCGACTACGAGCAGTACTTC. It translates to CASSSLLSLDYEQYF.